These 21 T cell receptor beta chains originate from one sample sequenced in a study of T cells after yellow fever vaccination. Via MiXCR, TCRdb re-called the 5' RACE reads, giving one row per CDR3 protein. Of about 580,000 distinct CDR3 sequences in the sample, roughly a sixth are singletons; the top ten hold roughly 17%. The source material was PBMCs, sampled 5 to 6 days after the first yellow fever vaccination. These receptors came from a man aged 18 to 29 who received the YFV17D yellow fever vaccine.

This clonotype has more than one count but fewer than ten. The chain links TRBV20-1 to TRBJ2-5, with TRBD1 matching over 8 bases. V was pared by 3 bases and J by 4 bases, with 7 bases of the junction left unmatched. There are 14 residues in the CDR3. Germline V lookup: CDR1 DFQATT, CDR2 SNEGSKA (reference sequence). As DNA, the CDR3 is TGCAGTGCTAGGGGTGACAGGGGTAGAGAGACCCAGTACTTC. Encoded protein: CSARGDRGRETQYF.

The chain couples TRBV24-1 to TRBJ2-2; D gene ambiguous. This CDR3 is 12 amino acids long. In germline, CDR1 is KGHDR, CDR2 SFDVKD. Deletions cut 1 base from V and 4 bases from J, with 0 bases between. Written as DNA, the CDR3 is TGTGCCACCAGTGATTTCACCGGGGAGCTGTTTTTT. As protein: CATSDFTGELFF.

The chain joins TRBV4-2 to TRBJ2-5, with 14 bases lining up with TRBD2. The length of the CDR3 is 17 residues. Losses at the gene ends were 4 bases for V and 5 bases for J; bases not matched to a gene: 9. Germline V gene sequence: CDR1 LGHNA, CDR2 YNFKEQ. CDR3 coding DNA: TGTGCCAGCAGCCCTTCGACTAGCGGGGGGGCAGAGGAGACCCAGTACTTC. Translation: CASSPSTSGGAEETQYF.

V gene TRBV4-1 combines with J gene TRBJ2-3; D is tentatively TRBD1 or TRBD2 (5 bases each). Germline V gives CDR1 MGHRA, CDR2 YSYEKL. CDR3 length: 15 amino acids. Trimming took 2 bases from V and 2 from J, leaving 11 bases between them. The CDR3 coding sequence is TGCGCCAGCAGCCAACGGACCGGGGCCACAGATACGCAGTATTTT. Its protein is CASSQRTGATDTQYF.

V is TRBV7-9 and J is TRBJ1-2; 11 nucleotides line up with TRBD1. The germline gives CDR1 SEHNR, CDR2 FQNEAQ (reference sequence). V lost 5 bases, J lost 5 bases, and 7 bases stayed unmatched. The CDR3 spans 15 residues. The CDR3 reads CASSAGQGAVYGYTF. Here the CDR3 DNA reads TGTGCCAGCAGCGCCGGACAGGGGGCTGTGTATGGCTACACCTTC. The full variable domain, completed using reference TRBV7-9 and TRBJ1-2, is DTGVSQNPRHKITKRGQNVTFRCDPISEHNRLYWYRQTLGQGPEFLTYFQNEAQLEKSRLLSDRFSAERPKGSFSTLEIQRTEQGDSAMYLCASSAGQGAVYGYTFGSGTRLTVV.

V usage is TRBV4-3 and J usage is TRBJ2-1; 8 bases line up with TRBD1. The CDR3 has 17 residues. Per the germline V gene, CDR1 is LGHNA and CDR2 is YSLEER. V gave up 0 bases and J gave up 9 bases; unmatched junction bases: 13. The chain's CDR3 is CASSQDRVGQGWSEQFF. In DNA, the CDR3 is TGCGCCAGCAGCCAAGATCGGGTAGGACAGGGATGGAGTGAGCAGTTCTTC.

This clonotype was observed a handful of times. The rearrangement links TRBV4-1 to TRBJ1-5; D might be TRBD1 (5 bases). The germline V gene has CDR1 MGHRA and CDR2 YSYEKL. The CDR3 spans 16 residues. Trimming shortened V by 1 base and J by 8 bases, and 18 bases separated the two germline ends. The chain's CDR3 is CASSQVGGKKDEPQHF. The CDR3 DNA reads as TGCGCCAGCAGCCAAGTTGGGGGTAAGAAGGATGAGCCCCAGCATTTT.

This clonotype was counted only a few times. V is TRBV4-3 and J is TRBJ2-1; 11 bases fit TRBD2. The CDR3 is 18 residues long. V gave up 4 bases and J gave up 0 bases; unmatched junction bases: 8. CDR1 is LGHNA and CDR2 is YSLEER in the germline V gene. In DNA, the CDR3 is TGCGCCAGCAGCCCGGGACTAGCGGCCTCTGGCTCCTACAATGAGCAGTTCTTC. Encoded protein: CASSPGLAASGSYNEQFF.

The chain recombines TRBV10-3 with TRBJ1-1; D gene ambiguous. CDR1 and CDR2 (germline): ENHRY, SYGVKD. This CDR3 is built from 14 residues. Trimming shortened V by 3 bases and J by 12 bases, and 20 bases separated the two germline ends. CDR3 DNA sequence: TGTGCCATCAGTGATCGAGTTCCCGGAGGGATAACTTTCTTT. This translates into CAISDRVPGGITFF.

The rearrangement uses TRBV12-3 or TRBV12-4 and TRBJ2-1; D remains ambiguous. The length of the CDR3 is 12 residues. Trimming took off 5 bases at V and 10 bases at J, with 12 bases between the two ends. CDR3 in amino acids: CASSHSRYEQFF. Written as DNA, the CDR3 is TGTGCCAGCAGTCACTCCCGATACGAGCAGTTCTTC.

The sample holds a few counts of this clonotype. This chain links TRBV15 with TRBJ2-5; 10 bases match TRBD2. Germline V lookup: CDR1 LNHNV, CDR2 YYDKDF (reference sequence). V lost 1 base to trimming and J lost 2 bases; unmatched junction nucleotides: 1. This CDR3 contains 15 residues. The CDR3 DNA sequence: TGTGCCACCAGCAGAGTACTAGCGGGACAAGAGACCCAGTACTTC. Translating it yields CATSRVLAGQETQYF.

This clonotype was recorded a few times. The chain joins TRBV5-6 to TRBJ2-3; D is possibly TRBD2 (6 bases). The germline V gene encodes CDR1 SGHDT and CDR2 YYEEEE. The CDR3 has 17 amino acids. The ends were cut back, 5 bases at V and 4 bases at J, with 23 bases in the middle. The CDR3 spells CASRRATSTLVPDTQYF. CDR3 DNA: TGTGCCAGCAGGCGGGCAACTAGCACCCTGGTGCCAGATACGCAGTATTTT.

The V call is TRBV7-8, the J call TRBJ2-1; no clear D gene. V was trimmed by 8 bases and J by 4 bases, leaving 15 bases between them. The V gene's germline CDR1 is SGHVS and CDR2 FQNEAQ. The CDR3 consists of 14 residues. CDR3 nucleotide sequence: TGTGCCAGCGCTTGGTCGAACGGTTACAATGAGCAGTTCTTC. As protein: CASAWSNGYNEQFF. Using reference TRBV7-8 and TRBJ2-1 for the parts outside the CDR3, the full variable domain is GAGVSQSPRYKVAKRGQDVALRCDPISGHVSLFWYQQALGQGPEFLTYFQNEAQLDKSGLPSDRFFAERPEGSVSTLKIQRTQQEDSAVYLCASAWSNGYNEQFFGPGTRLTVL.

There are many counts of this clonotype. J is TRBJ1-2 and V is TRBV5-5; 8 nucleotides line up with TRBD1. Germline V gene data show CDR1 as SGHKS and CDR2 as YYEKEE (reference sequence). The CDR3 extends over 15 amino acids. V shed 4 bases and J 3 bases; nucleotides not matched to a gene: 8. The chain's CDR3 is CASSVSGGAYYGYTF. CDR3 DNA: TGTGCCAGCAGCGTCTCAGGGGGCGCATACTATGGCTACACCTTC.

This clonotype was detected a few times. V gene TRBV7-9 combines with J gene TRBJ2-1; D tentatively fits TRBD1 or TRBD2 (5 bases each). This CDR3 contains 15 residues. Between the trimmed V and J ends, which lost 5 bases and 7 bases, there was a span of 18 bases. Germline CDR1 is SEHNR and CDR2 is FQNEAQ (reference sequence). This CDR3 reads CASSPLVGVKNEQFF. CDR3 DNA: TGTGCCAGCAGCCCCCTCGTGGGGGTAAAGAATGAGCAGTTCTTC.

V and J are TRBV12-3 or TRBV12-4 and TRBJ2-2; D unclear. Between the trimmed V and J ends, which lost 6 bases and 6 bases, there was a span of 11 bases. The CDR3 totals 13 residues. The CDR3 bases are TGTGCCAGCAGCCCCCGCCGAGCCGGGGAGCTGTTTTTT. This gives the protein CASSPRRAGELFF.

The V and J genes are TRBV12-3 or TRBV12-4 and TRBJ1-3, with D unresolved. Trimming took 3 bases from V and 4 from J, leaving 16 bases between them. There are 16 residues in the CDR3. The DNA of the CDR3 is TGTGCCAGCAGTTTTTGGTTCGACACGGACGGAAACACCATATATTTT. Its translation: CASSFWFDTDGNTIYF.

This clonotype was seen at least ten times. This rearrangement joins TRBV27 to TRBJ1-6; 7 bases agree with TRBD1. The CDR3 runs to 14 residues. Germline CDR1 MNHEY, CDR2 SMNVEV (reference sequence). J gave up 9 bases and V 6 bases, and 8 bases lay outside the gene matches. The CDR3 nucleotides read TGTGCCAGCAGAAGGGACAGTCCTCCTTCACCCCTCCACTTT. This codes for CASRRDSPPSPLHF.

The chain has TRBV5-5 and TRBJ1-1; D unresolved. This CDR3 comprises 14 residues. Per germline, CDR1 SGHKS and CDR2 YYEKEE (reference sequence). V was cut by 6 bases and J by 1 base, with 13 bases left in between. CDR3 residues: CASKTTGRNTEAFF. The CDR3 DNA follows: TGTGCCAGCAAAACTACGGGGAGGAACACTGAAGCTTTCTTT.

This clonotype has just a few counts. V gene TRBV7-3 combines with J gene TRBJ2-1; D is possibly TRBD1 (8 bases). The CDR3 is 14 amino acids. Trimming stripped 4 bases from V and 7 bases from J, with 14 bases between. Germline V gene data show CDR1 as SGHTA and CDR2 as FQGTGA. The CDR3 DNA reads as TGTGCCAGCAGCTATACAGGGGGAGGGAATGAGCAGTTCTTC. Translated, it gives CASSYTGGGNEQFF.

The CDR3 loop reads CASRTGDSPLHF. The CDR3 DNA is TGTGCCAGCAGAACAGGGGATTCACCCCTCCACTTT. The genes are TRBV6-5 and TRBJ1-6, with 7 nucleotides matching TRBD1. CDR3 size: 12 residues. Germline CDR1 and CDR2: MNHEY and SVGAGI. The junction had 1 base not matched to a gene; V was cut back by 6 bases and J by 8 bases.